Listed here are 26 T cell receptor beta chains from one sample, sequenced in a study of cytomegalovirus exposure and HLA in healthy donors. The PCR used 60 Vbeta and 13 Jbeta primers. Only in-frame clones appear in the TCRdb table, and some are missing; sequencing was by immunoSEQ multiplex PCR. The sample holds about 120,000 clones, 9% to 10% seen once. The sequencing input was PBMCs. The receptor set was obtained from a man aged 30-40 years in good health and CMV-seronegative.

This clone was counted a few times. The chain recombines TRBV4-2 with TRBJ1-4; 10 bases fit TRBD1. Germline V gene lookup returns CDR1 LGHNA and CDR2 YNFKEQ. J was trimmed by 4 bases and V by 4 bases; bases with no gene match: 3. This CDR3 has 15 amino acids. CDR3 bases: TGTGCCAGCAGCCGGGACAGGGGACTTAATGAAAAACTGTTTTTT. Amino acid sequence: CASSRDRGLNEKLFF.

The chain carries TRBV14 and TRBJ1-2, with 7 positions matching TRBD1. V shed 2 bases and J 4 bases; nucleotides not matched to a gene: 4. The germline V gene has CDR1 SGHDN and CDR2 FVKESK. This CDR3 comprises 14 residues. The CDR3 sequence is CASSQSTGLYGYTF. Here the CDR3 DNA reads TGTGCCAGCAGCCAATCGACAGGGCTCTATGGCTACACCTTC.

This clone was found a few times. This rearrangement joins TRBV29-1 to TRBJ1-1, with D possibly matching TRBD1 (5 bases). The V end lost 8 bases, the J end lost 3 bases, and 13 bases lay between the germline ends. CDR1 SQVTM and CDR2 ANQGSEA come from the germline V gene. The CDR3 extends over 12 amino acids. The CDR3 loop is CSHRQTDTEAFF. In nucleotides, the CDR3 is TGCAGCCATCGACAGACTGACACTGAAGCTTTCTTT.

This clone has only a few counts. The gene calls are TRBV9 and TRBJ2-1; perhaps TRBD2 as D (6 bases). Germline CDR1 SGDLS, CDR2 YYNGEE. With 0 bases removed from V and 3 bases from J, the gap between germline ends came to 10 bases. This CDR3 spans 15 amino acids. CDR3 coding DNA: TGTGCCAGCAGCGTAGCCGGGAGCTACTACAATGAGCAGTTCTTC. The encoded protein is CASSVAGSYYNEQFF.

The rearrangement joins TRBV29-1 to TRBJ2-5; the match to TRBD2 covers 8 bases. This CDR3 spans 13 amino acids. The V gene end was trimmed by 3 bases and the J gene end by 6 bases; junction bases not matched to a gene: 6. The germline V gene encodes CDR1 SQVTM and CDR2 ANQGSEA. This CDR3 is CSVDGGLGKTQYF. CDR3 DNA sequence: TGCAGCGTTGATGGGGGACTAGGGAAGACCCAGTACTTC.

The chain uses TRBV7-8 and TRBJ2-5, with 9 bases identical to TRBD1. The DNA end favors TRBJ2-7, so the J call may be wrong. This CDR3 has 16 residues. The germline V gene encodes CDR1 SGHVS and CDR2 FQNEAQ. CDR3 sequence reads: CASSLLSGQGSHEQYF. For the CDR3, the DNA is TGTGCCAGCAGCTTATTATCGGGACAGGGTTCCCACGAGCAGTACTTC.

This clone was detected only a few times. V and J are TRBV7-9 and TRBJ1-5; the D gene is possibly TRBD1 (5 bases). The length of the CDR3 is 13 residues. Germline lookup yields CDR1 SEHNR and CDR2 FQNEAQ (reference sequence). With 3 bases removed from V and 10 bases from J, the gap between germline ends came to 13 bases. In DNA form, the CDR3 reads TGTGCCAGCAGCTTGAAGGGGCCTCTACCCCAGCATTTT. As protein: CASSLKGPLPQHF.

In its sample, this clone was seen a few times. In nucleotides, the CDR3 is TGTGCCAGCAGCAAACCCACAGATGTGAACACTGAAGCTTTCTTT. Its protein is CASSKPTDVNTEAFF. The rearrangement links TRBV21-1 to TRBJ1-1; whether TRBD1, the table's D call, matches the DNA was not checked. TRBV21-1 corresponds to a pseudogene. The CDR3 consists of 15 residues.

This clone was seen a few times. This rearrangement joins TRBV7-6 to TRBJ1-1; D might be TRBD1 (5 bases). Per germline, CDR1 SGHVS and CDR2 FNYEAQ. The CDR3 totals 12 residues. Deletions cut 5 bases from V and 4 bases from J, with 8 bases between. The CDR3 sequence: CASSRGGTEAFF. Here the CDR3 DNA reads TGTGCCAGCAGCCGCGGGGGCACTGAAGCTTTCTTT.

CDR3: CASSREITDTQYF. The CDR3 nucleotides are TGTGCCAGTAGTAGGGAGATCACAGATACGCAGTATTTT. The chain recombines TRBV19 with TRBJ2-3; TRBD2 might be the D (5 bases). This CDR3 is built from 13 residues. Between the trimmed V and J ends, which lost 4 bases and 2 bases, there was a span of 7 bases. Germline V CDR1 and CDR2: LNHDA, SQIVND (reference sequence).

This clone was seen more than once but under ten times. J is TRBJ1-4 and V is TRBV29-1; perhaps TRBD1 as D (5 bases). This CDR3 contains 12 residues. Trimming left V 5 bases short and J 6 bases short, with 10 bases between. Germline loops: CDR1 SQVTM, CDR2 ANQGSEA. The DNA for the CDR3 is TGCAGCGTTCGAATCAGGGATGAAAAACTGTTTTTT. Its protein product is CSVRIRDEKLFF.

V and J are TRBV5-6 and TRBJ2-7, with D possibly being TRBD2 (5 bases). The CDR3 has 13 amino acids. Germline V gives CDR1 SGHDT, CDR2 YYEEEE. Trimming shortened V by 5 bases and J by 2 bases, and 11 bases separated the two germline ends. The CDR3 loop is CASSRERAYEQYF. The CDR3 region has the DNA TGTGCCAGCAGTCGGGAAAGAGCCTACGAGCAGTACTTC.

V and J are TRBV11-2 and TRBJ1-4; D ambiguous. There are 12 residues in the CDR3. V lost 5 bases and J 4 bases, leaving 5 bases between the germline ends. Germline V gene lookup returns CDR1 SGHAT and CDR2 FQNNGV. The CDR3 protein is CASSPINEKLFF. The DNA for the CDR3 is TGTGCCAGCAGCCCCATTAATGAAAAACTGTTTTTT.

The rearrangement joins TRBV7-2 to TRBJ2-3; D remains ambiguous. Germline-derived CDR1 and CDR2 are SGHTA and FQGNSA. The length of the CDR3 is 15 residues. Trimming pared 1 base from V and 2 bases from J, leaving 10 bases between. The CDR3 here is CASSLGGQTTDTQYF. Written as DNA, the CDR3 is TGTGCCAGCAGCTTAGGTGGGCAGACCACAGATACGCAGTATTTT.

This clone turned up a few times. The chain has TRBV27 and TRBJ1-4; perhaps TRBD1 as D (6 bases). The germline V gene has CDR1 MNHEY and CDR2 SMNVEV (reference sequence). The germline V and J ends were trimmed by 6 bases and 7 bases, with 21 bases remaining between them. The CDR3 sequence is 16 residues long. The DNA for the CDR3 is TGTGCCAGCAGCTACTCGGGTTGGGGGCAGGGTGAAAAACTGTTTTTT. It specifies CASSYSGWGQGEKLFF.

This clone turned up a few times. The chain combines TRBV23-1 with TRBJ2-3, with D possibly matching TRBD1 (5 bases). TRBV23-1 is annotated as an ORF whose role is uncertain. The CDR3 spans 12 residues. With 6 bases removed from V and 5 bases from J, the gap between germline ends came to 9 bases. CDR3 sequence reads: CASSYTGDTQYF. CDR3 coding DNA: TGCGCCAGCAGCTATACAGGAGATACGCAGTATTTT.

This clone was observed a few times. V usage is TRBV27 and J usage is TRBJ1-5; D is ambiguous. The CDR3 spans 13 residues. From germline, CDR1 is MNHEY and CDR2 SMNVEV (reference sequence). V was trimmed by 8 bases and J by 5 bases, leaving 13 bases between them. DNA for the CDR3: TGTGCCAGCGGAAGGCGGGGTGATCAGCCCCAGCATTTT. Translation: CASGRRGDQPQHF.

The sample holds a few counts of this clone. This chain uses TRBV15 with TRBJ1-5, with D tentatively TRBD1 (5 bases). The CDR3 has 18 residues. From germline, CDR1 is LNHNV and CDR2 YYDKDF (reference sequence). Trimming took 1 base from V and 1 from J, leaving 17 bases between them. The DNA for the CDR3 is TGTGCCACCAGCAGAGCCCCTCCGGCAGGGCCAAGCAATCAGCCCCAGCATTTT. Amino acids: CATSRAPPAGPSNQPQHF.

The chain uses TRBV9 and TRBJ2-3, with a weak D call TRBD2 (5 bases). This CDR3 comprises 16 residues. Germline loops: CDR1 SGDLS, CDR2 YYNGEE. Trimming pared 3 bases from V and 1 base from J, leaving 15 bases between. CDR3 loop: CASSADNPGGTDTQYF. The CDR3 DNA is TGTGCCAGCAGCGCCGACAACCCCGGGGGCACAGATACGCAGTATTTT.

V usage is TRBV7-9 and J usage is TRBJ2-7; 8 bases line up with TRBD1. This CDR3 has 14 residues. Germline trimming cut 2 bases from V and 3 bases from J; bases unmatched to any gene: 3. Germline-derived CDR1 and CDR2 are SEHNR and FQNEAQ (reference sequence). CDR3 in DNA: TGTGCCAGCAGCTTATTCGGGACAGGCTACGAGCAGTACTTC. Translated: CASSLFGTGYEQYF.

V and J are TRBV2 and TRBJ2-5; no clear D. This CDR3 comprises 13 residues. Trimming took off 7 bases at V and 4 bases at J, with 13 bases between the two ends. Looked up from germline, CDR1 is SNHLY and CDR2 is FYNNEI. CDR3: CASTLRSPETQYF. The CDR3 coding sequence is TGTGCCAGCACCCTCAGGTCACCAGAGACCCAGTACTTC.

The gene calls are TRBV11-3 and TRBJ1-1; D is uncertain. V dropped 3 bases and J dropped 4 bases, with 9 bases sitting between them. The germline gives CDR1 SGHNT, CDR2 YENEEA. This CDR3 region has 13 residues. Here the CDR3 DNA reads TGTGCCAGCAGCTTTCGTGAGGGCACTGAAGCTTTCTTT. It yields the protein CASSFREGTEAFF. Combining the CDR3 with reference TRBV11-3 and TRBJ1-1 gives the whole variable domain EAGVVQSPRYKIIEKKQPVAFWCNPISGHNTLYWYLQNLGQGPELLIRYENEEAVDDSQLPKDRFSAERLKGVDSTLKIQPAELGDSAVYLCASSFREGTEAFFGQGTRLTVV.

This chain joins TRBV7-9 and TRBJ2-5; D is perhaps TRBD1 (5 bases). Trimming stripped 2 bases from V and 5 bases from J, with 6 bases between. The CDR3 has 12 amino acids. Germline loops: CDR1 SEHNR, CDR2 FQNEAQ (reference sequence). The CDR3 nucleotides are TGTGCCAGCAGCTTACAGGGTGAGACCCAGTACTTC. Translation: CASSLQGETQYF.

This clone was counted between two and nine times. This rearrangement joins TRBV19 to TRBJ2-2; 8 nucleotides agree with TRBD1. Germline V gives CDR1 LNHDA, CDR2 SQIVND (reference sequence). The CDR3 is made up of 14 amino acids. The V and J ends lost 9 bases and 5 bases, in that order; junction bases with no gene match: 8. CDR3 sequence (DNA): TGTGCCAGCATAAGACAGGGGAGTACCGGGGAGCTGTTTTTT. Amino acids: CASIRQGSTGELFF.

The rearrangement joins TRBV30 to TRBJ2-7; 9 nucleotides match TRBD1. V was pared by 0 bases and J by 1 base, with 1 base of the junction left unmatched. Per the germline V gene, CDR1 is GTSNPN and CDR2 is SVGIG (reference sequence). The CDR3 runs 14 residues. CDR3 loop: CAWSVGTGSYEQYV. CDR3 nucleotides: TGTGCCTGGAGTGTCGGGACAGGGTCCTACGAGCAGTACGTC.

The rearrangement joins TRBV7-2 to TRBJ2-2; TRBD1 matches 10 bases. Germline V CDR1 and CDR2: SGHTA, FQGNSA. With V trimmed by 5 bases and J by 7 bases, 7 bases remained unmatched. The CDR3 extends over 15 amino acids. CDR3 amino acids: CASSKRQGAVGELFF. In DNA, the CDR3 is TGTGCCAGCAGCAAGCGACAGGGGGCCGTCGGGGAGCTGTTTTTT.